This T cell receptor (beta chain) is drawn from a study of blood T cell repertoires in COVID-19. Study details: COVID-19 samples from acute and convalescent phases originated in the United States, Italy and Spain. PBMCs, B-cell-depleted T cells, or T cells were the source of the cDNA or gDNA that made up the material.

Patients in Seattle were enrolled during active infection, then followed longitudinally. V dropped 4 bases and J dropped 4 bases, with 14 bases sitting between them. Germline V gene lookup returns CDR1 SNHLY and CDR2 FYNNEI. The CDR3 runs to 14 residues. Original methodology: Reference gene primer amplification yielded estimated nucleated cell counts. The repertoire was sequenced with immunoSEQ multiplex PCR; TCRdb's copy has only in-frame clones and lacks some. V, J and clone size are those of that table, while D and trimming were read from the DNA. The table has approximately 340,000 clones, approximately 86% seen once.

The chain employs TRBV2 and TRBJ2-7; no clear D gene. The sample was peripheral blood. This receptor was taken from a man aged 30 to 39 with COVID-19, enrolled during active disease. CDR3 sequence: CASSASLLLYEQYF. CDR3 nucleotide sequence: TGTGCCAGCAGTGCGAGTCTCCTGTTATACGAGCAGTACTTC.